This T cell receptor beta chain came from a study of neurological immune-mediated disorders. Every sequencing run produced over 160 million TCR-beta sequences that came from 15-18 subjects. TCRdb re-analysed the 5' RACE reads in MiXCR, keeping a single row per CDR3 protein. The sample lists tens of thousands of distinct CDR3 sequences; around 7.2% were seen once. Trimming cost V 4 bases and J 0 bases; bases outside gene matches: 9. The CDR3 consists of 15 residues. Germline V gene sequence: CDR1 DFQATT, CDR2 SNEGSKA (reference sequence). This clonotype was picked up many times. Sequences were obtained from CD4+ T cells from blood. This receptor was identified in a middle-aged man in good health. The genes are TRBV20-1 and TRBJ2-7; 7 bases align to TRBD1. CDR3 sequence: CSAKGAGASSYEQYF. The CDR3 bases are TGCAGTGCTAAGGGGGCAGGCGCTAGCTCCTACGAGCAGTACTTC.